This T cell receptor (beta chain) was captured in a study of T cells in Graves' hyperthyroidism and ophthalmopathy. Study-wide results and caveats: Researchers found most expanded thyroid clonotypes above 0.001 in blood as well. A median around 6.8 months before onset, the model predicted ophthalmopathy.

Germline V gene data show CDR1 as MNHNS and CDR2 as SASEGT. The CDR3 sequence is 15 residues long. Germline trimming cut 6 bases from V and 0 bases from J; bases unmatched to any gene: 7. Researchers amplified the TCR beta CDR3 regions from RNA transcripts. HTBI primers were used for first-round RT-PCR of the TCR CDR3. TCRdb itself ran the multiplex PCR reads through MiXCR, one entry per CDR3 protein. The table includes 600,000 to 700,000 distinct CDR3 sequences, roughly 46% detected once. Points on this clonotype: What it binds is not known.

This clonotype was sampled from an adult man with Graves' disease, either hyperthyroidism or ophthalmopathy (not recorded which). The V call is TRBV6-1, the J call TRBJ2-7; TRBD1 matches at 8 bases. Sequencing was performed on peripheral blood or thyroid tissue (not recorded which). The DNA for the CDR3 is TGTGCCAGCAGAGCGACAGGGGCCTCCTCCTACGAGCAGTACTTC. This sequence encodes CASRATGASSYEQYF.